These T cell receptor beta chains were read from a single sample in a study of shared clonotypes between healthy human individuals. Profiled with immunoSEQ multiplex PCR; TCRdb holds only in-frame clones, not every one. Among about 460,000 clones listed, 60% to 80% were seen once. The sample taken for sequencing was PBMCs. All receptors derive from a woman aged 40 to 50 in good health. Some clones in this sample may be carry-over from other donors' samples. Both conserved end residues are part of each CDR3.

V,length,CDR3
TRBV18,14,CASSPVRDTDTQYF
TRBV5-4,17,CASSPIPGTGGNEKLFF
TRBV27,14,CASKTTGGFRGYTF
TRBV10-3,16,CAISPPLGGSAGELFF
TRBV30,15,CAWSVRRGGFDPQHF
TRBV4-1,14,CASRGHTNTGELFF
TRBV10-3,15,CAISRGQSLNTEAFF
TRBV6-6,16,CASSYTRLAIQETQYF
TRBV19,17,CASAPTSAGSSYNEQFF
TRBV27,15,CASSLSRATNEKLFF
TRBV18,14,CASSLGLGQETQYF
TRBV29-1,11,CSVPLGIEQFF
TRBV27,16,CASSLPVAGRGYEQYF
TRBV19,14,CASSLGQLNTEAFF
TRBV7-9,13,CASSTTGNQPQHF
TRBV10-2,14,CASCRDRSSYEQYF
TRBV10-1,19,CASSESTPSSGGRYNEQFF
TRBV28,14,CASSLGRPLGGYTF
TRBV5-1,14,CASSAQPVVDGYTF
TRBV4-2,14,CASSQDTPSGELFF
TRBV4-2,15,CASSQAGRASYEQYF
TRBV30,13,CAWTTRRSYEQYF
TRBV18,14,CASSPRDLNTEAFF
TRBV19,14,CASGLVGGTIEQFF
TRBV7-8,15,CASHVGGALWGGYTF
TRBV30,19,CAWSLSRDRGLRANEKLFF
TRBV29-1,13,CSVGRGPNNEQFF
TRBV10-3,16,CAIRGGQRFSGNTIYF
TRBV27,14,CARTKRTAPYGYTF